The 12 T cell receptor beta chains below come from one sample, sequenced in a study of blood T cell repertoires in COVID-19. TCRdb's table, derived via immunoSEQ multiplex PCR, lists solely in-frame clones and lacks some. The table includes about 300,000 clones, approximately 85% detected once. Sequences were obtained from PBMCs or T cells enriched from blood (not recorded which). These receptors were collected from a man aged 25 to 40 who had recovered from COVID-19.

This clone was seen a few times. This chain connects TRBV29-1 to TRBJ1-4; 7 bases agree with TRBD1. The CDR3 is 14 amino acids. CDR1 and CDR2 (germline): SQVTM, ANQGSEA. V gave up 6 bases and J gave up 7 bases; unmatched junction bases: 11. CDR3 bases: TGCAGCGTCGCCTTACAGGGGTTTCGTGAAAAACTGTTTTTT. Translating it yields CSVALQGFREKLFF. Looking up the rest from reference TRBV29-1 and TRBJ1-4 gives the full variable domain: SAVISQKPSRDICQRGTSLTIQCQVDSQVTMMFWYRQQPGQSLTLIATANQGSEATYESGFVIDKFPISRPNLTFSTLTVSNMSPEDSSIYLCSVALQGFREKLFFGSGTQLSVL.

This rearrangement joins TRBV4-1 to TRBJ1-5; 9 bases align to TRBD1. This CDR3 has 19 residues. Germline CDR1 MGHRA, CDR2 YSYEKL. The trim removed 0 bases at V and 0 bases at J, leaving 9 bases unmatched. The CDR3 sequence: CASSQDPGQGGSSNQPQHF. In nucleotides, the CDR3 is TGCGCCAGCAGCCAAGACCCGGGACAGGGCGGATCTAGCAATCAGCCCCAGCATTTT.

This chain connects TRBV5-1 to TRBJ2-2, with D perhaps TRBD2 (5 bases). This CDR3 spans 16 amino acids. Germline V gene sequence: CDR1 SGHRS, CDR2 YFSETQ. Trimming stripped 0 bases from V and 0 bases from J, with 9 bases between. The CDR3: CASSLVRDSNTGELFF. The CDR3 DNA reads TGCGCCAGCAGCTTGGTTCGGGATTCGAACACCGGGGAGCTGTTTTTT.

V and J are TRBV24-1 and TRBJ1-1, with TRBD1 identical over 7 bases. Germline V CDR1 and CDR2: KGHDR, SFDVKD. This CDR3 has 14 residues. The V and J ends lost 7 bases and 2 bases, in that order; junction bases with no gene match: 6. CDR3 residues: CATSRDRANTEAFF. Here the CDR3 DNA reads TGTGCCACCAGCAGAGACAGGGCAAACACTGAAGCTTTCTTT.

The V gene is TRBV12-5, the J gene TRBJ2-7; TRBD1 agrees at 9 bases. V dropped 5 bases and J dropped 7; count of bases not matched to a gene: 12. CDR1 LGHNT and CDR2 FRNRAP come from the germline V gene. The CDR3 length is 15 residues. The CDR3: CASGIGQGQSPEQYF. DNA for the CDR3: TGTGCTAGTGGTATAGGACAGGGGCAATCACCTGAGCAGTACTTC. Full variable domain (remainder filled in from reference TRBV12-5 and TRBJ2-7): DARVTQTPRHKVTEMGQEVTMRCQPILGHNTVFWYRQTMMQGLELLAYFRNRAPLDDSGMPKDRFSAEMPDATLATLKIQPSEPRDSAVYFCASGIGQGQSPEQYFGPGTRLTVT.

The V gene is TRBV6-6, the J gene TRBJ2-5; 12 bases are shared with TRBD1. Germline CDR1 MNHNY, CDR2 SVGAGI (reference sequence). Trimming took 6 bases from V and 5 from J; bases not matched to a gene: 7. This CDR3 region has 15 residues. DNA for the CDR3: TGTGCCAGCAGCCCGGGACAGGGGGCTTGGGAGACCCAGTACTTC. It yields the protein CASSPGQGAWETQYF.

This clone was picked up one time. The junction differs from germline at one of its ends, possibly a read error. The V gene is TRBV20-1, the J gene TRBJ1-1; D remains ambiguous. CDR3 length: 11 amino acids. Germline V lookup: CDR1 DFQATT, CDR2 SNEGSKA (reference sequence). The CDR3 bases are TGCAGTGCTAGAGCCCCCCTCCGGCGGGGTTTT. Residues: CSARAPLRRGF.

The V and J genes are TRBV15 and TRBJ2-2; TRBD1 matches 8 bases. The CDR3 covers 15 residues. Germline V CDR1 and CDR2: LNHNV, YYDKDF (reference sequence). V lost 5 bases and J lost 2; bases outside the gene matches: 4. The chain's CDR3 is CATSGQGSNTGELFF. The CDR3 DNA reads TGTGCCACCAGCGGACAGGGTTCAAACACCGGGGAGCTGTTTTTT. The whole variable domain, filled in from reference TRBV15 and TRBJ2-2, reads DAMVIQNPRYQVTQFGKPVTLSCSQTLNHNVMYWYQQKSSQAPKLLFHYYDKDFNNEADTPDNFQSRRPNTSFCFLDIRSPGLGDTAMYLCATSGQGSNTGELFFGEGSRLTVL.

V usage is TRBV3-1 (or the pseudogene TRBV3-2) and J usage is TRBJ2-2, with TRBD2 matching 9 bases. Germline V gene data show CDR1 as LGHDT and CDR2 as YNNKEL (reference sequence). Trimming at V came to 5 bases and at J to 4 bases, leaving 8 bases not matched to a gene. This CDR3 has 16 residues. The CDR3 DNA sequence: TGTGCCAGCAGCGGTACGCGGGGGGGTTTCACCGGGGAGCTGTTTTTT. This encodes CASSGTRGGFTGELFF.

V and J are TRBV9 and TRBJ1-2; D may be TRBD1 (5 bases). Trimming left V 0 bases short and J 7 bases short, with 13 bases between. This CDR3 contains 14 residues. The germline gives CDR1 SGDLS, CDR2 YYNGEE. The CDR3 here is CASSVAQGGTGYTF. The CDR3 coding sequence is TGTGCCAGCAGCGTAGCCCAGGGAGGGACTGGCTACACCTTC.

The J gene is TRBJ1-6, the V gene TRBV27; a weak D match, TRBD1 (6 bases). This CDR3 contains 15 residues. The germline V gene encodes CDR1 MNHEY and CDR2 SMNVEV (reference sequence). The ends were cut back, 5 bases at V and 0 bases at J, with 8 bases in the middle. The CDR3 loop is CASSPDSSYNSPLHF. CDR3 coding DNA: TGTGCCAGCAGTCCGGACAGCTCCTATAATTCACCCCTCCACTTT.

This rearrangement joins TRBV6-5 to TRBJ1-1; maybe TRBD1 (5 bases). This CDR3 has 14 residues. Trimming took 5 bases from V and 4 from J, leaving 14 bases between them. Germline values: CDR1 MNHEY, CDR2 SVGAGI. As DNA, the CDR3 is TGTGCCAGCAGTACGACAGTTGACGGCACTGAAGCTTTCTTT. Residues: CASSTTVDGTEAFF.